Below, 32 T cell receptor beta chains from the same sample are listed, as sequenced in a study of OX40 agonist ivuxolimab in advanced cancers. TCRdb keeps only in-frame clones here, not all; method: immunoSEQ multiplex PCR. The sample has 50,000 to 70,000 clones, about 85% seen once; the top ten hold approximately 3%. The sample here was CD4+ or CD8+ T cells sorted from blood, taken in a trial of the OX40 agonist ivuxolimab. The receptor source for this set is an adult with an advanced solid tumor such as melanoma, head and neck, liver or kidney cancer.

A single count supports this clone. The CDR3 reads CASSVSGQSGGELFF. The CDR3 nucleotides are TGTGCCAGCAGCGTCTCAGGACAGTCGGGCGGGGAGCTGTTTTTT. The chain combines TRBV9 with TRBJ2-2, with a tentative D call TRBD1 (6 bases). V shed 2 bases and J shed 7 bases, with 15 bases lying between them. The germline gives CDR1 SGDLS, CDR2 YYNGEE. CDR3 length equals 15 residues.

The chain carries TRBV5-1 and TRBJ2-5, with 7 bases fitting TRBD2. Germline CDR1 is SGHRS and CDR2 is YFSETQ. The CDR3 spans 15 residues. The V segment lost 3 bases and the J segment 2 bases; nucleotides outside the gene matches: 7. The CDR3 here is CASSSEGTTQETQYF. CDR3 DNA sequence: TGCGCCAGCAGCTCGGAGGGGACTACGCAAGAGACCCAGTACTTC. The whole variable domain, filled in from reference TRBV5-1 and TRBJ2-5, reads KAGVTQTPRYLIKTRGQQVTLSCSPISGHRSVSWYQQTPGQGLQFLFEYFSETQRNKGNFPGRFSGRQFSNSRSEMNVSTLELGDSALYLCASSSEGTTQETQYFGPGTRLLVL.

The genes are TRBV19 and TRBJ2-2, with D possibly matching TRBD2 (6 bases). Germline V gene data show CDR1 as LNHDA and CDR2 as SQIVND (reference sequence). The CDR3 covers 18 residues. The V end lost 5 bases, the J end lost 6 bases, and 25 bases lay between the germline ends. CDR3: CASSLMGARRAAPGELFF. In DNA, the CDR3 is TGTGCCAGTAGTCTAATGGGCGCGCGGAGGGCGGCGCCCGGGGAGCTGTTTTTT.

The J gene is TRBJ2-2, the V gene TRBV5-5, with D tentatively TRBD2 (7 bases). Germline CDR1 SGHKS, CDR2 YYEKEE (reference sequence). The CDR3 runs 15 residues. V was shortened by 4 bases and J by 1 base, with 11 bases between the two germline ends. The CDR3 nucleotides are TGTGCCAGCAGCCCCGGGGGGCAGAACACCGGGGAGCTGTTTTTT. It specifies CASSPGGQNTGELFF.

The chain couples TRBV14 to TRBJ1-1, with D uncertain. The CDR3 runs 15 residues. With 0 bases removed from V and 8 bases from J, the gap between germline ends came to 16 bases. In germline, CDR1 is SGHDN, CDR2 FVKESK. CDR3 DNA: TGTGCCAGCAGCCAAGACAGTGCTAGGAGGGCAGAAGCTTTCTTT. Translated: CASSQDSARRAEAFF. The variable domain in full, completed from reference TRBV14 and TRBJ1-1, reads EAGVTQFPSHSVIEKGQTVTLRCDPISGHDNLYWYRRVMGKEIKFLLHFVKESKQDESGMPNNRFLAERTGGTYSTLKVQPAELEDSGVYFCASSQDSARRAEAFFGQGTRLTVV.

This chain uses TRBV5-1 with TRBJ1-3; a weak D match, TRBD1 (5 bases). V dropped 4 bases and J dropped 1 base, with 9 bases sitting between them. The germline gives CDR1 SGHRS, CDR2 YFSETQ. This CDR3 is built from 14 residues. The CDR3 DNA sequence: TGCGCCAGCAGCAAGGACAAATCTGGAAACACCATATATTTT. It encodes CASSKDKSGNTIYF.

The table lists this clone with a few counts. V and J are TRBV2 and TRBJ2-4; TRBD2 matches 12 bases. This CDR3 contains 19 residues. Germline trimming cut 9 bases from V and 6 bases from J; bases unmatched to any gene: 21. Germline lookup yields CDR1 SNHLY and CDR2 FYNNEI. DNA for the CDR3: TGTGCCAGTCGGAACCGGCGGCTAGCGGGGGGGCGGTCGGGAAACATTCAGTACTTC. Translation gives CASRNRRLAGGRSGNIQYF.

This clone is a singleton in its sample. This chain uses TRBV5-1 with TRBJ2-5, with 9 bases aligning to TRBD2. Losses at the gene ends were 2 bases for V and 3 bases for J; bases not matched to a gene: 2. The germline V gene encodes CDR1 SGHRS and CDR2 YFSETQ. CDR3 length equals 14 residues. The CDR3 sequence is CASSFPSGEETQYF. Here the CDR3 DNA reads TGCGCCAGCAGCTTCCCTAGCGGGGAAGAGACCCAGTACTTC.

The rearrangement links TRBV6-5 to TRBJ2-1; D is possibly TRBD2 (6 bases). This CDR3 has 15 amino acids. Trimming took 5 bases from V and 3 from J, leaving 14 bases between them. Per germline, CDR1 MNHEY and CDR2 SVGAGI. DNA for the CDR3: TGTGCCAGCAGTCAATCTTTGGGGGGCTACAATGAGCAGTTCTTC. This gives the protein CASSQSLGGYNEQFF.

This chain joins TRBV5-5 and TRBJ1-3; TRBD1 might be the D (6 bases). Germline CDR1 SGHKS, CDR2 YYEKEE (reference sequence). Trimming removed 1 base from V and 1 base from J, with 12 bases in between. The CDR3 totals 16 residues. The CDR3 nucleotides read TGTGCCAGCAGCTTGCGTCGCGGGACATCTGGAAACACCATATATTTT. Translated: CASSLRRGTSGNTIYF.

This chain joins TRBV7-2 and TRBJ1-4; maybe TRBD1 (5 bases). The CDR3 runs 14 residues. The V gene lost 3 bases and the J gene lost 5 bases, with 10 bases spanning the gap. The germline CDR1 and CDR2 sequences are SGHTA and FQGNSA. The CDR3 is CASSFAGQNEKLFF. In nucleotides, the CDR3 is TGTGCCAGCAGCTTCGCAGGGCAGAATGAAAAACTGTTTTTT. The full variable domain, rest sourced from reference TRBV7-2 and TRBJ1-4, is GAGVSQSPSNKVTEKGKDVELRCDPISGHTALYWYRQSLGQGLEFLIYFQGNSAPDKSGLPSDRFSAERTGGSVSTLTIQRTQQEDSAVYLCASSFAGQNEKLFFGSGTQLSVL.

This clone appeared a few times. The rearrangement uses TRBV4-3 and TRBJ1-2; possible D gene TRBD1, 6 bases. V was trimmed by 1 base and J by 0 bases, leaving 12 bases between them. The CDR3 spans 16 residues. Per the germline V gene, CDR1 is LGHNA and CDR2 is YSLEER. The CDR3 reads CASSQVPGDTNYGYTF. The CDR3 region has the DNA TGCGCCAGCAGCCAAGTCCCGGGGGACACTAACTATGGCTACACCTTC.

The chain couples TRBV25-1 to TRBJ1-6; D might be TRBD1 (5 bases). Germline V gene sequence: CDR1 MGHDK, CDR2 SYGVNS. Trimming took off 8 bases at V and 9 bases at J, with 20 bases between the two ends. CDR3 length equals 15 residues. In DNA form, the CDR3 reads TGTGCCAGCGAAGAACAGCAAGGAAGGGGTTCACCCCTCCACTTT. Its protein product is CASEEQQGRGSPLHF.

The chain employs TRBV29-1 and TRBJ1-4; D remains unclear. CDR1 SQVTM and CDR2 ANQGSEA come from the germline V gene. Deletions cut 7 bases from V and 6 bases from J, with 18 bases between. This CDR3 is built from 14 residues. The CDR3 loop is CSAVSGAGDEKLFF. For the CDR3, the DNA is TGCAGCGCCGTATCTGGAGCAGGAGATGAAAAACTGTTTTTT.

This chain connects TRBV6-1 to TRBJ1-6, with no clear D. Germline-derived CDR1 and CDR2 are MNHNS and SASEGT. V was clipped by 3 bases and J by 7 bases, with 4 bases between them. The CDR3 is 12 residues long. Here the CDR3 reads CASSEGNSPLHF. In DNA form, the CDR3 reads TGTGCCAGCAGTGAGGGGAATTCACCCCTCCACTTT.

V is TRBV18 and J is TRBJ1-4; 10 bases are shared with TRBD1. This CDR3 spans 16 amino acids. Germline trimming cut 4 bases from V and 5 bases from J; bases unmatched to any gene: 7. Germline CDR1 reads KGHSH; CDR2 reads LQKENI. The CDR3 DNA sequence: TGTGCCAGCTCACTTTTCCGGGACAGGGGAAATGAAAAACTGTTTTTT. It yields the protein CASSLFRDRGNEKLFF.

The chain joins TRBV4-1 to TRBJ2-1; unclear D gene. The germline gives CDR1 MGHRA, CDR2 YSYEKL. V lost 1 base and J 0 bases, leaving 10 bases between the germline ends. CDR3 length: 16 residues. This CDR3 is CASSQGLAVSYNEQFF. The DNA for the CDR3 is TGCGCCAGCAGCCAAGGTTTGGCGGTCTCCTACAATGAGCAGTTCTTC.

This clone was recorded a few times. The genes are TRBV12-1 and TRBJ2-5. TRBV12-1 represents a pseudogene. This CDR3 has 14 amino acids. CDR3 region: CASSFLTPGGTQYF. CDR3 bases: TGTGCCAGCAGCTTCCTGACACCTGGGGGGACCCAGTACTTC.

The rearrangement uses TRBV29-1 and TRBJ2-2; D remains unclear. From germline, CDR1 is SQVTM and CDR2 ANQGSEA. The CDR3 covers 14 residues. Trimming left V 5 bases short and J 0 bases short, with 10 bases between. CDR3 coding DNA: TGCAGCGTTACACGTAAATCGAACACCGGGGAGCTGTTTTTT. This gives the protein CSVTRKSNTGELFF.

The V and J genes are TRBV2 and TRBJ1-1; perhaps TRBD1 as D (6 bases). The CDR3 sequence is 15 residues long. CDR1 and CDR2 from the germline V gene are SNHLY and FYNNEI. V lost 4 bases and J lost 0, with 12 bases in between. The CDR3 loop reads CASSAEQGMNTEAFF. The CDR3 DNA reads TGTGCCAGCAGTGCGGAGCAGGGGATGAACACTGAAGCTTTCTTT.

This chain joins TRBV7-9 and TRBJ1-6; D gene ambiguous. Germline assignment: CDR1 SEHNR and CDR2 FQNEAQ (reference sequence). This CDR3 spans 14 amino acids. V lost 1 base to trimming and J lost 8 bases, with 9 bases between them. The CDR3 DNA sequence: TGTGCCAGCAGCTTAGACCATGGGGATTCACCCCTCCACTTT. As protein: CASSLDHGDSPLHF.

This chain uses TRBV4-1 with TRBJ1-1; 10 positions match TRBD1. This CDR3 is built from 12 residues. J was trimmed by 11 bases and V by 8 bases; bases with no gene match: 8. Looked up from germline, CDR1 is MGHRA and CDR2 is YSYEKL. The CDR3 loop reads CASESDRGLAFF. CDR3 in DNA: TGCGCCAGCGAATCAGACAGGGGGCTTGCTTTCTTT.

This chain links TRBV11-2 with TRBJ1-4; D uncertain. Germline V lookup: CDR1 SGHAT, CDR2 FQNNGV. Trimming shortened V by 2 bases and J by 8 bases, and 9 bases separated the two germline ends. This CDR3 spans 13 amino acids. In nucleotides, the CDR3 is TGTGCCAGCAGCTTATACTTGTACGAAAAACTGTTTTTT. Translation gives CASSLYLYEKLFF.

This rearrangement joins TRBV11-3 to TRBJ2-7; D perhaps matches TRBD2 (6 bases). V lost 4 bases and J 5 bases, leaving 12 bases between the germline ends. CDR1 is SGHNT, CDR2 YENEEA, per germline. CDR3 length: 13 amino acids. The CDR3 sequence: CASSSSWGDEQYF. The CDR3 nucleotides are TGTGCCAGCAGCTCCTCATGGGGGGACGAGCAGTACTTC.

The CDR3 nucleotides read TGTGCCATCAGTGAAGGGGACAGACTAACAGATACGCAGTATTTT. Its translation is CAISEGDRLTDTQYF. This chain connects TRBV10-3 to TRBJ2-3; 7 nucleotides align to TRBD1. Per germline, CDR1 ENHRY and CDR2 SYGVKD. With V trimmed by 3 bases and J by 3 bases, 6 bases remained unmatched. This CDR3 is built from 15 residues.

The genes are TRBV18 and TRBJ2-3; D may be TRBD2 (5 bases). Germline V gives CDR1 KGHSH, CDR2 LQKENI. The V and J ends lost 4 bases and 4 bases respectively, with 6 bases between them. The CDR3 sequence is 12 residues long. CDR3 protein: CASSLGADTQYF. The CDR3, as DNA: TGTGCCAGCTCACTCGGGGCAGATACGCAGTATTTT.

This sequence joins TRBV10-3 and TRBJ2-7, with D uncertain. V was shortened by 4 bases and J by 6 bases, with 10 bases between the two germline ends. The CDR3 spans 12 residues. Germline-derived CDR1 and CDR2 are ENHRY and SYGVKD. The CDR3 here is CAISGAESEQYF. DNA for the CDR3: TGTGCCATCAGTGGGGCGGAGAGCGAGCAGTACTTC.

The sample holds one count of this clone. The chain recombines TRBV10-1 with TRBJ2-7; 9 nucleotides line up with TRBD2. From germline, CDR1 is WNHNN and CDR2 SYGVQD (reference sequence). The junction had 3 bases not matched to a gene; V was cut back by 7 bases and J by 2 bases. This CDR3 region has 13 residues. CDR3 protein: CASMASGTYEQYF. CDR3 sequence (DNA): TGCGCCAGCATGGCTAGCGGGACCTACGAGCAGTACTTC.

The chain recombines TRBV27 with TRBJ2-7; D call uncertain. CDR3 length equals 16 residues. Germline CDR1 reads MNHEY; CDR2 reads SMNVEV (reference sequence). Trimming removed 3 bases from V and 0 bases from J, with 15 bases in between. DNA for the CDR3: TGTGCCAGCAGTTTCGAACCTAGTACCTTCTCCTACGAGCAGTACTTC. Translated: CASSFEPSTFSYEQYF.

This sequence joins TRBV7-3 and TRBJ2-5; possible D gene TRBD2, 5 bases. The CDR3 is 14 residues long. V dropped 2 bases and J dropped 5 bases, with 12 bases sitting between them. The germline CDR1 and CDR2 sequences are SGHTA and FQGTGA. As DNA, the CDR3 is TGTGCCAGCAGCTTACAACCCGGGGTGGAGACCCAGTACTTC. This sequence encodes CASSLQPGVETQYF.

V usage is TRBV29-1 and J usage is TRBJ2-3, with D unresolved. Germline V lookup: CDR1 SQVTM, CDR2 ANQGSEA. Trimming took off 4 bases at V and 0 bases at J, with 11 bases between the two ends. The CDR3 runs 14 residues. The CDR3 here is CSVVTATSTDTQYF. In DNA form, the CDR3 reads TGCAGCGTTGTCACCGCAACTAGCACAGATACGCAGTATTTT.

The CDR3 DNA sequence: TGTGCCAGCAGCTCCTTCGGGACTAACTATGGCTACACCTTC. This translates into CASSSFGTNYGYTF. V usage is TRBV5-4 and J usage is TRBJ1-2; D unclear. Germline lookup yields CDR1 SGHNT and CDR2 YYREEE (reference sequence). The CDR3 sequence is 14 residues long. The V and J ends lost 3 bases and 0 bases respectively, with 9 bases between them.